The clone carrying this T cell receptor (beta chain) came up a few times. This sample was taken from a study of T-cell memory formation after mild COVID-19. 5'RACE, which relied on constant-segment primers, yielded TCR alpha and TCR beta cDNA libraries carrying sample barcodes and UMIs. TCRdb reprocessed the 5' RACE reads via MiXCR and lists one record per CDR3 protein. The sample consists of some 69,000 distinct CDR3 sequences, approximately 15% of them appearing once. CDR3 length: 16 residues. CDR1 is SGHTA, CDR2 FQGNSA, per germline. Trimming left V 0 bases short and J 4 bases short, with 16 bases between.

The V call is TRBV7-2, the J call TRBJ2-7, with D perhaps TRBD2 (5 bases). The origin of this receptor is an adult woman who had mild COVID-19 (a few samples of this study predate the infection). Cell type and time point are not known. The sequencing sample was made of PBMCs or a T cell subset sorted from them (not recorded which). CDR3 sequence reads: CASSLARGFARYEQYF. DNA of the CDR3: TGTGCCAGCAGCTTAGCGCGAGGGTTCGCCAGGTACGAGCAGTACTTC. Drawing the rest from reference TRBV7-2 and TRBJ2-7, the complete variable domain is GAGVSQSPSNKVTEKGKDVELRCDPISGHTALYWYRQSLGQGLEFLIYFQGNSAPDKSGLPSDRFSAERTGGSVSTLTIQRTQQEDSAVYLCASSLARGFARYEQYFGPGTRLTVT.